This T cell receptor beta chain was captured in a study of OX40 agonist ivuxolimab in advanced cancers. Study summary: Prior checkpoint blockade (anti-PD-1, anti-PD-L1 or anti-CTLA-4) was permitted; less than 45% had it.

Remarks on this clone: What it binds is unknown.

This CDR3 has 14 residues. V lost 5 bases to trimming and J lost 1 base; unmatched junction nucleotides: 2. Germline loops: CDR1 SGHTA, CDR2 FQGTGA. The protocol was immunoSEQ multiplex PCR, while the TCRdb copy is restricted to in-frame clones and leaves out a portion. The sample contains 30,000 to 50,000 clones, roughly 90% of which appear only once. Study outcomes and limitations: Some nonresponders also had low normalized T-cell clonal expansion. In the 0.1 to 3.0 mg/kg range, CD4+ and CD8+ blood T cells had expanded clonally by week 6. The expanded peripheral T cells' antigen specificity was not determined.

The chain is built from TRBV7-3 and TRBJ1-3, with TRBD1 matching over 7 bases. The input for sequencing was CD4+ or CD8+ T cells sorted from blood, taken in a trial of the OX40 agonist ivuxolimab. This TCR derives from an adult with an advanced solid tumor such as melanoma, head and neck, liver or kidney cancer. This CDR3 is CASSPQGSGNTIYF. The CDR3 DNA is TGTGCCAGCAGCCCACAGGGGTCTGGAAACACCATATATTTT.